These 10 T cell receptor beta chains share one sample of origin, sequenced in a study of shared clonotypes between healthy human individuals. TCRdb's table, derived via immunoSEQ multiplex PCR, lists solely in-frame clones and lacks some. The repertoire has 2,500,000 or so clones, 80% to 95% of them found once; the top ten carry around 0.4%. Sequenced: naive CD4+ T cells from PBMCs. Subset here: CD45RA+ positively selected. These receptors all come from a man younger than 30 in good health. Some clones in this sample may be carry-over from other donors' samples.

This CDR3 reads CASSKIPHLVAEAFF. Written as DNA, the CDR3 is TGTGCCAGCAGCAAGATTCCTCACCTGGTAGCTGAAGCTTTCTTT. This sequence joins TRBV21-1 and TRBJ1-1. TRBV21-1 is recorded as a pseudogene. The CDR3 contains 15 residues.

In this sample, this clone turned up a few times. The chain employs TRBV19 and TRBJ1-1; no firm D call. V lost 3 bases and J 1 base, leaving 15 bases between the germline ends. CDR1 is LNHDA, CDR2 SQIVND, per germline (reference sequence). This CDR3 has 16 residues. The CDR3 DNA is TGTGCCAGTAGTATCCTCTCGTCATCAGCGAACACTGAAGCTTTCTTT. Protein sequence: CASSILSSSANTEAFF.

About this clone: Other nucleotide sequences in the sample specify the same CDR3. V usage is TRBV5-1 and J usage is TRBJ2-2; 10 bases align to TRBD2. CDR1 is SGHRS, CDR2 YFSETQ, per germline. This CDR3 region has 16 residues. The V gene end was trimmed by 0 bases and the J gene end by 1 base; junction bases not matched to a gene: 0. The CDR3 DNA follows: TGCGCCAGCAGCTTGGTAGCGGGAGGGAACACCGGGGAGCTGTTTTTT. This sequence encodes CASSLVAGGNTGELFF.

Notes on this clone: The sample contains more than one DNA sequence encoding this CDR3. The chain combines TRBV28 with TRBJ2-7; D is uncertain. V was trimmed by 2 bases and J by 2 bases, leaving 4 bases between them. The CDR3 has 12 amino acids. CDR1 MDHEN and CDR2 SYDVKM come from the germline V gene. The CDR3 loop reads CASSLATYEQYF. CDR3 bases: TGTGCCAGCAGTTTAGCTACCTACGAGCAGTACTTC.

V usage is TRBV10-3 and J usage is TRBJ2-1, with 9 bases fitting TRBD1. This CDR3 spans 16 amino acids. CDR1 ENHRY and CDR2 SYGVKD come from the germline V gene. V shed 10 bases and J 6 bases; nucleotides not matched to a gene: 16. The CDR3 here is CATGLKPGQGVNEQFF. In nucleotides, the CDR3 is TGTGCCACAGGACTGAAACCGGGACAGGGAGTCAATGAGCAGTTCTTC.

Of note for this clone: The same CDR3 is also encoded by other DNA sequences in this sample. The CDR3 sequence: CASSLAGGYNEQFF. DNA for the CDR3: TGTGCCAGCAGCTTAGCGGGAGGCTACAATGAGCAGTTCTTC. The chain combines TRBV11-1 with TRBJ2-1; TRBD2 might be the D (6 bases). Germline assignment: CDR1 SGHAT and CDR2 FQDESV (reference sequence). V lost 0 bases to trimming and J lost 3 bases, with 6 bases between them. The CDR3 runs to 14 residues.

The rearrangement links TRBV18 to TRBJ2-7; TRBD1 agrees at 7 bases. The CDR3 runs 15 residues. Germline lookup yields CDR1 KGHSH and CDR2 LQKENI. J gave up 5 bases and V 0 bases, and 7 bases lay outside the gene matches. For the CDR3, the DNA is TGTGCCAGCTCACCACCGGGGAGTCAGGGGGACGAGCAGTACTTC. Protein product: CASSPPGSQGDEQYF.

The chain employs TRBV30 and TRBJ2-7, with 11 bases that match TRBD1. The V segment lost 0 bases and the J segment 12 bases; nucleotides outside the gene matches: 4. Looked up from germline, CDR1 is GTSNPN and CDR2 is SVGIG (reference sequence). The CDR3 covers 12 residues. CDR3 sequence reads: CAWSVGTGGSYF. Written as DNA, the CDR3 is TGTGCCTGGAGTGTCGGGACAGGGGGGTCGTACTTC.

The chain recombines TRBV14 with TRBJ2-2, with no clear D. This CDR3 spans 15 amino acids. The V gene lost 1 base and the J gene lost 8 bases, with 14 bases spanning the gap. The germline gives CDR1 SGHDN, CDR2 FVKESK. CDR3 nucleotide sequence: TGTGCCAGCAGCCAAGGTTTCCGGGTCGGAGGGGAGCTGTTTTTT. As protein: CASSQGFRVGGELFF.

This clone is a singleton in its sample. The chain couples TRBV20-1 to TRBJ2-7; TRBD2 is a possible D gene (5 bases). The CDR3 runs 11 residues. CDR1 and CDR2 (germline): DFQATT, SNEGSKA (reference sequence). Between the trimmed V and J ends, which lost 6 bases and 7 bases, there was a span of 13 bases. CDR3 nucleotide sequence: TGCAGTGCCTCCCGGGGTAGGGAGCAGTACTTC. This translates into CSASRGREQYF.